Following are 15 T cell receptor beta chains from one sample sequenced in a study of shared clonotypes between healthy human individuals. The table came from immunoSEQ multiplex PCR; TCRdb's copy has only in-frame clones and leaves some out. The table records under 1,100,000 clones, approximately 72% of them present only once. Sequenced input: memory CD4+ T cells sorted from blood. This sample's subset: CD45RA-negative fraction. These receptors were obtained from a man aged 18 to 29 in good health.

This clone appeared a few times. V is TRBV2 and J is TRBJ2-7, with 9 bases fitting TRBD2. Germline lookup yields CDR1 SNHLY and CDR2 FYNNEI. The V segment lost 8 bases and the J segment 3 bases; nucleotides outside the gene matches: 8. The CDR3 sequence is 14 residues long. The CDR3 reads CASDLAGSYYEQYF. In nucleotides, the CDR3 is TGTGCCAGCGATCTAGCGGGATCCTACTACGAGCAGTACTTC.

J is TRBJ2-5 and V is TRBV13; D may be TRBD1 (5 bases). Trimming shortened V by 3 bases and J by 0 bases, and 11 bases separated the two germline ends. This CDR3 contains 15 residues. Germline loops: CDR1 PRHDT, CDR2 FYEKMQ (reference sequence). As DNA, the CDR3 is TGTGCCAGCAGCTTGGGGCAAAGGTACCAAGAGACCCAGTACTTC. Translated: CASSLGQRYQETQYF. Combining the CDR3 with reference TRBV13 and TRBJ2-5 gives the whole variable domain AAGVIQSPRHLIKEKRETATLKCYPIPRHDTVYWYQQGPGQDPQFLISFYEKMQSDKGSIPDRFSAQQFSDYHSELNMSSLELGDSALYFCASSLGQRYQETQYFGPGTRLLVL.

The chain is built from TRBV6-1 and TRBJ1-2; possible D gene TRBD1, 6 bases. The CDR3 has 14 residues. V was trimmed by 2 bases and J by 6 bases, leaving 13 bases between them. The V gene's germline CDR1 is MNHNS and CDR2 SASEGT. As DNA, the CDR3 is TGTGCCAGCAGTGAAACAGGGATAAGGAATGGCTACACCTTC. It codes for CASSETGIRNGYTF.

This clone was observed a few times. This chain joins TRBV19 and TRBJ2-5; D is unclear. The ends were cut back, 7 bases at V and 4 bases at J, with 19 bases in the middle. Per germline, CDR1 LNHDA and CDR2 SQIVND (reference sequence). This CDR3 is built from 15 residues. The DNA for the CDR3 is TGTGCCAGTACCCTTTCCCCCGGGCTTGGAGAGACCCAGTACTTC. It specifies CASTLSPGLGETQYF.

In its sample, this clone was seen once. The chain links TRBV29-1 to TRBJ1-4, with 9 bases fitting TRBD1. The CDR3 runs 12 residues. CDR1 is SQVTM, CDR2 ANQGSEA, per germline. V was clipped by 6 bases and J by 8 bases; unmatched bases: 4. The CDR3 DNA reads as TGCAGCGTCGCCGGGACAGGGGAAAAACTGTTTTTT. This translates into CSVAGTGEKLFF.

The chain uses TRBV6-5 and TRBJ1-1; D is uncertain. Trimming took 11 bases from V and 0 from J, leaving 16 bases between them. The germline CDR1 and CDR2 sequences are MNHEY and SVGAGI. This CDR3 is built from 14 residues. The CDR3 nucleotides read TGTGCCGCAAGTCCACTGGGGATGAACACTGAAGCTTTCTTT. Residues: CAASPLGMNTEAFF.

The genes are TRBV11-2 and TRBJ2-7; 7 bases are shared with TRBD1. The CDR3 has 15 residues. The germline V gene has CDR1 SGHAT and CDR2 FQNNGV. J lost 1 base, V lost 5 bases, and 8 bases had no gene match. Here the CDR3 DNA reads TGTGCCAGCAGCCTAGTCAGGGGACAGTCCTACGAGCAGTACTTC. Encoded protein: CASSLVRGQSYEQYF. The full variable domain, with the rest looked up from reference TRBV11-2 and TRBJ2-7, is EAGVAQSPRYKIIEKRQSVAFWCNPISGHATLYWYQQILGQGPKLLIQFQNNGVVDDSQLPKDRFSAERLKGVDSTLKIQPAKLEDSAVYLCASSLVRGQSYEQYFGPGTRLTVT.

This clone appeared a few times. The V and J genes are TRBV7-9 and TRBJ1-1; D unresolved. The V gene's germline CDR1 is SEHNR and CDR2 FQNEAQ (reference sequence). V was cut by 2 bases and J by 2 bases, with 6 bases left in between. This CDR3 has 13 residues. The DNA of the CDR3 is TGTGCCAGCAGCTTAACCACCAACACTGAAGCTTTCTTT. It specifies CASSLTTNTEAFF.

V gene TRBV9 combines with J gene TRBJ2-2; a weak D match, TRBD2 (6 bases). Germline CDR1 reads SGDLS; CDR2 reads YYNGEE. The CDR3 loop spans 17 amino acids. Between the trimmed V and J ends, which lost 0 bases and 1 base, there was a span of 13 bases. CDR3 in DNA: TGTGCCAGCAGCGTAGTGGGGGGACTTAAGAACACCGGGGAGCTGTTTTTT. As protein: CASSVVGGLKNTGELFF.

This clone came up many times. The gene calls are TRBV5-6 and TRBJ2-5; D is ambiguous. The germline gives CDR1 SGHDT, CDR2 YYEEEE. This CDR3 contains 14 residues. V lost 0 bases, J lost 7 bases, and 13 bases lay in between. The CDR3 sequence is CASSLGRSRGTQYF. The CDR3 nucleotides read TGTGCCAGCAGCTTGGGTAGAAGTCGAGGGACCCAGTACTTC. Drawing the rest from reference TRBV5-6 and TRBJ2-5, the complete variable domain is DAGVTQSPTHLIKTRGQQVTLRCSPKSGHDTVSWYQQALGQGPQFIFQYYEEEERQRGNFPDRFSGHQFPNYSSELNVNALLLGDSALYLCASSLGRSRGTQYFGPGTRLLVL.

The CDR3 DNA sequence: TGTGCCAGCAGCTTATGGCTGGGGGCTGGAAACACCATATATTTT. Amino acid sequence: CASSLWLGAGNTIYF. The genes are TRBV7-2 and TRBJ1-3, with D tentatively TRBD1 (5 bases). Germline V gene data show CDR1 as SGHTA and CDR2 as FQGNSA. CDR3 size: 15 residues. V was cut by 2 bases and J by 2 bases, with 10 bases left in between.

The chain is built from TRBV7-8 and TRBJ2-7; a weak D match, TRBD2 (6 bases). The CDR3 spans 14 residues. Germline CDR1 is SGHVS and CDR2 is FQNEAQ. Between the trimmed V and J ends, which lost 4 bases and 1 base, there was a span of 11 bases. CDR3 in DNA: TGTGCCAGCAGCTCCCCGGGGGATTCCTACGAGCAGTACTTC. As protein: CASSSPGDSYEQYF.

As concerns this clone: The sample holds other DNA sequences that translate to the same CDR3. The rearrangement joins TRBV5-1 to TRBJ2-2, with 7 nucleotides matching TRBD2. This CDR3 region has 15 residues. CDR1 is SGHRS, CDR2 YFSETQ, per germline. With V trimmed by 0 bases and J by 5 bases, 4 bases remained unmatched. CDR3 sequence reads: CASSLEGSGTGELFF. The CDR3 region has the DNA TGCGCCAGCAGCTTGGAAGGTAGCGGGACCGGGGAGCTGTTTTTT.

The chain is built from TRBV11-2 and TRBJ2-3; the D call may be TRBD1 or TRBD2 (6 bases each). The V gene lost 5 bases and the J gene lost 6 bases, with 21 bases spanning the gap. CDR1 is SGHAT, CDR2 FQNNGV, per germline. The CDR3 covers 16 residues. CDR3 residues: CASSPRMTGRGDTQYF. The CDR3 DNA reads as TGTGCCAGCAGCCCTCGGATGACAGGTCGGGGGGATACGCAGTATTTT.

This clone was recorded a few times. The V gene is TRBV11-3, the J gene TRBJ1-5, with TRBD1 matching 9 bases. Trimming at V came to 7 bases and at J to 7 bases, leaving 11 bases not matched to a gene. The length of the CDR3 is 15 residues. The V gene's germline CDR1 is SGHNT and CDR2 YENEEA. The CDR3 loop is CASITRTGAQQPQHF. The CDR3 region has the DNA TGTGCCAGCATCACCCGGACAGGGGCGCAGCAGCCCCAGCATTTT.